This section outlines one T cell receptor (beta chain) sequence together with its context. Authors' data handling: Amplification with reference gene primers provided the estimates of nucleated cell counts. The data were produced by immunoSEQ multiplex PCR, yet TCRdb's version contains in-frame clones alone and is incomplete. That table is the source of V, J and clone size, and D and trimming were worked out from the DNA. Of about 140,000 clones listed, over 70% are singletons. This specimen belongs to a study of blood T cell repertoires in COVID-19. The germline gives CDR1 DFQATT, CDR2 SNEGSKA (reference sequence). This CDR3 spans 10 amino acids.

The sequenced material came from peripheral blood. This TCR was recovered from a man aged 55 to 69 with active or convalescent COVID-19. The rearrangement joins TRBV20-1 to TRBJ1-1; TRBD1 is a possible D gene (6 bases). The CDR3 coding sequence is TGCCTAGGGGGTTACGCTGAAGCTTTCTTT. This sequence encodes CLGGYAEAFF.